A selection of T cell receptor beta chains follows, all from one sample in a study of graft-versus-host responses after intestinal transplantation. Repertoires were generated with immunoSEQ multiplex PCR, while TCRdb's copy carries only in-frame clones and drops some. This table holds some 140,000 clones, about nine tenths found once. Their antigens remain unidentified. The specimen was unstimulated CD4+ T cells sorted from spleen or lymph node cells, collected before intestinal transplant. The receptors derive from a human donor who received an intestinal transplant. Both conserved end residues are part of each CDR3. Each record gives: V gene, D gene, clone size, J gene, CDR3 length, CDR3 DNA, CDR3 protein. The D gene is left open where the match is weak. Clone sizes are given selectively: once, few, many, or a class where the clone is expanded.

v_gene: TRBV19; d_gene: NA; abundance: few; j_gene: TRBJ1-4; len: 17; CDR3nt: TGTGCCAGTAGTCCCCTGAAGGGCCTTGGGGTTAATGAAAAACTGTTTTTT; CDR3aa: CASSPLKGLGVNEKLFF
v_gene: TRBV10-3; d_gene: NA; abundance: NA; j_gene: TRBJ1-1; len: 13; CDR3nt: TGTGCCATCAGTCCTCAACCGTGGGGTGAAGCTTTCTTT; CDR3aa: CAISPQPWGEAFF
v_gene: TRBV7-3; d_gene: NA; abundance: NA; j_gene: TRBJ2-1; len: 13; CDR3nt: TGTGCCAGCAGCTTAGAGCAGGCTCATGAGCAGTTCTTC; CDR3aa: CASSLEQAHEQFF
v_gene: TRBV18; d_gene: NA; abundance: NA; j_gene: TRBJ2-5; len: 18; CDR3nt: TGTGCCAGCTCGCTTCTGGCTGGGACAAGGGGTCCCCAAGAGACCCAGTACTTC; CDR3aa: CASSLLAGTRGPQETQYF
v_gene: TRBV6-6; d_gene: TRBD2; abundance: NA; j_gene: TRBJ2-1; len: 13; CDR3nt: TGTGCCCATGGGGTAGCGGGAGTCGGTGAGCAGTTCTTC; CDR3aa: CAHGVAGVGEQFF
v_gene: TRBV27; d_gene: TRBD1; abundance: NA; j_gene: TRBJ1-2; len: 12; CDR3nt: TGTGCCACCAAAGGGACAGGGGGCGGCTACACCTTC; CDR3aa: CATKGTGGGYTF
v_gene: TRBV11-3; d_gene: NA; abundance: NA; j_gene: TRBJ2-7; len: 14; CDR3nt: TGTGCCAGCATCGAGACGCGGAACTCCTACGAGCAGTACTTC; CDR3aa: CASIETRNSYEQYF
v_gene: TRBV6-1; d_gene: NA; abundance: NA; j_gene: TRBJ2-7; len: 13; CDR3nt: TGTGCCAGCCGGGCCGACCCCCTCTACGAGCAGTACTTC; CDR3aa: CASRADPLYEQYF
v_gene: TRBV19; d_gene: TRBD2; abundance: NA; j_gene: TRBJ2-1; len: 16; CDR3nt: TGTGCCAGTAGTCGCAGGACTAGCGGGAACTACAATGAGCAGTTCTTC; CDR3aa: CASSRRTSGNYNEQFF
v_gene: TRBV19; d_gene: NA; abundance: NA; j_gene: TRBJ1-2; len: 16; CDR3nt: TGTGCCAGTAGCGCCGGGGGGGGTCTGTCCCACTATGGCTACACCTTC; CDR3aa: CASSAGGGLSHYGYTF
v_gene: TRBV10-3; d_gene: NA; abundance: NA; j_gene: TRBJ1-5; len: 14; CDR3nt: TGTGCCATCAGTGAGAGCGGGGGCCGTCAGCCCCAGCATTTT; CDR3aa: CAISESGGRQPQHF
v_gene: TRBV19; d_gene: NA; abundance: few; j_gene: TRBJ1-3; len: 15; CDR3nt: TGTGCCAGTAACGGGCCAGGGCACGCTGGAAACACCATATATTTT; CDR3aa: CASNGPGHAGNTIYF
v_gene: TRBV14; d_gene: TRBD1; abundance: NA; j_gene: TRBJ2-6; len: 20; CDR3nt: TGTGCCAGCAGTCCTCGTCTATTCGGACAGGGCCTCTCTGGGGCCAACGTCCTGACTTTC; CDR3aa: CASSPRLFGQGLSGANVLTF
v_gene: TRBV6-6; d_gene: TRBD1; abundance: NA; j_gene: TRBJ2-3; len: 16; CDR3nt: TGTGCCAGCAGACTACAGGGGGCTCGTGGCACAGATACGCAGTATTTT; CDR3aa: CASRLQGARGTDTQYF
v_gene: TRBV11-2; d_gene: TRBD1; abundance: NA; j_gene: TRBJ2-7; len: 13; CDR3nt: TGTGCCAGCAGCTTACAGGGGGTCTACGAGCAGTACTTC; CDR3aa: CASSLQGVYEQYF
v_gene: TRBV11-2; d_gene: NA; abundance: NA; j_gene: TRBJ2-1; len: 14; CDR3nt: TGTGCCAGCAGCTTAGTGGTAGGGAGTCACGAGCAGTTCTTC; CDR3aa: CASSLVVGSHEQFF
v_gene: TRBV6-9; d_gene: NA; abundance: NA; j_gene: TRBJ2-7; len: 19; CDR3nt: TGTGCCAGCAGTTATAAATCGATCCCCCAGGGGAAGAGCTCCTACGAGCAGTACTTC; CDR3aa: CASSYKSIPQGKSSYEQYF
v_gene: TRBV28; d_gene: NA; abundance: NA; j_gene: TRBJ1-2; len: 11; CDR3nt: TGTGCCAGCACTAGGAACTATGGCTACACCTTC; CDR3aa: CASTRNYGYTF
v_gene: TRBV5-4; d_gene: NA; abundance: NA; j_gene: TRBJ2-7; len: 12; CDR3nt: TGTGCCAGCGGGGCTTCCTCCTACGAGCAGTACTTC; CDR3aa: CASGASSYEQYF
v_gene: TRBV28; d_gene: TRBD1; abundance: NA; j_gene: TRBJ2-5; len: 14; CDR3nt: TGTGCCAGCAGTTCGACAGGGGGTCGAGAGACCCAGTACTTC; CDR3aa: CASSSTGGRETQYF
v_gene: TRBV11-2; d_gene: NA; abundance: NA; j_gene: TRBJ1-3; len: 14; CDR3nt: TGTGCCAGCAGGGAGGGATTTGCTGGAAACACCATATATTTT; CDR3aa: CASREGFAGNTIYF
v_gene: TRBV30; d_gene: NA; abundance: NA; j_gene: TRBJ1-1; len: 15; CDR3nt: TGTGCCTGGAGTGTAAGTCCAGGGGTGTTCGCTGAAGCTTTCTTT; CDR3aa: CAWSVSPGVFAEAFF
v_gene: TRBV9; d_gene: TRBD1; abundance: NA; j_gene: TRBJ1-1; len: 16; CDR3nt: TGTGCCAGCAGCACAGGGGGCCCCCGGCGGAACACTGAAGCTTTCTTT; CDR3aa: CASSTGGPRRNTEAFF